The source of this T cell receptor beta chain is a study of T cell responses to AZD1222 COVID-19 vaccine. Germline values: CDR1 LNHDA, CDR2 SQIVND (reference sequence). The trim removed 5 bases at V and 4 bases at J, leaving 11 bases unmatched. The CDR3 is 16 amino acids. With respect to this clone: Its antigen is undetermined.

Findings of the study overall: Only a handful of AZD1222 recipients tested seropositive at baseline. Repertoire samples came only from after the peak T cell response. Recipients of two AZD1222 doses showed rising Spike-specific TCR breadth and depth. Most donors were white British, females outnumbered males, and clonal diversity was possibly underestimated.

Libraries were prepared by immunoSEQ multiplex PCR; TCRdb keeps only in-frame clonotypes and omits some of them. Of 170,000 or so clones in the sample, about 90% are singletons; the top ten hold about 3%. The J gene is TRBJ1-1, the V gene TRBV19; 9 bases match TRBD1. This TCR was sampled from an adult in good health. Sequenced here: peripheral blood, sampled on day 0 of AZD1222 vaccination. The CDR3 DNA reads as TGTGCCAGTAGTGGCCGGGACAGGGATTCGAGCACTGAAGCTTTCTTT. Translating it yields CASSGRDRDSSTEAFF. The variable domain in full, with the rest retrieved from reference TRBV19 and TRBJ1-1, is DGGITQSPKYLFRKEGQNVTLSCEQNLNHDAMYWYRQDPGQGLRLIYYSQIVNDFQKGDIAEGYSVSREKKESFPLTVTSAQKNPTAFYLCASSGRDRDSSTEAFFGQGTRLTVV.